Below are 11 T cell receptor beta chains sequenced from a single sample in a study of blood T cell repertoires in COVID-19. Data came from immunoSEQ multiplex PCR; TCRdb stores just in-frame clones and leaves some out. The data show over 150,000 clones, around four fifths seen once. Sequencing was carried out using peripheral blood. The source of these receptors is an elderly woman with active or convalescent COVID-19.

The V and J genes are TRBV10-1 and TRBJ2-7, with D maybe TRBD1 (5 bases). The V and J ends lost 0 bases and 0 bases respectively, with 12 bases between them. The CDR3 is 16 residues long. CDR1 is WNHNN and CDR2 is SYGVQD in the germline V gene (reference sequence). The chain's CDR3 is CASSESWGPNSYEQYF. Written as DNA, the CDR3 is TGCGCCAGCAGTGAGTCGTGGGGCCCAAACTCCTACGAGCAGTACTTC.

The chain employs TRBV6-5 and TRBJ2-3; D is undetermined. Per the germline V gene, CDR1 is MNHEY and CDR2 is SVGAGI. The CDR3 has 15 amino acids. The V gene lost 9 bases and the J gene lost 2 bases, with 18 bases spanning the gap. The DNA of the CDR3 is TGTGCCAGTTTGGTGGGTATGCAGGTCACAGATACGCAGTATTTT. Translated, it gives CASLVGMQVTDTQYF.

This clone was observed a handful of times. The genes are TRBV7-2 and TRBJ2-5; tentatively, D is TRBD2 (7 bases). CDR3 length equals 15 residues. The V and J ends lost 1 base and 5 bases respectively, with 14 bases between them. The germline gives CDR1 SGHTA, CDR2 FQGNSA. CDR3 loop: CASSLVGGGRETQYF. CDR3 DNA sequence: TGTGCCAGCAGCTTAGTGGGGGGGGGCCGTGAGACCCAGTACTTC.

Turning to this clone: Because the CDR3's place on the DNA is in doubt, the DNA is left out and the CDR3 is given as listed by TCRdb. V usage is TRBV12-2 and J usage is TRBJ2-3; the table gives TRBD2 as D, unverified against the DNA. TRBV12-2 is a listed pseudogene. The CDR3 has 17 amino acids, counting both end residues. The CDR3 sequence: CASRLGLAKVGTGTQYF.

The rearrangement uses TRBV27 and TRBJ2-7; possible D gene TRBD2, 6 bases. This CDR3 has 13 residues. V dropped 6 bases and J dropped 3 bases, with 12 bases sitting between them. From germline, CDR1 is MNHEY and CDR2 SMNVEV (reference sequence). The CDR3 loop reads CASSLWGDYEQYF. The CDR3 coding sequence is TGTGCCAGCAGCCTGTGGGGGGACTACGAGCAGTACTTC.

The chain combines TRBV11-2 with TRBJ2-3, with 7 bases matching TRBD1. The CDR3 sequence is 17 residues long. The germline CDR1 and CDR2 sequences are SGHAT and FQNNGV. Trimming took 0 bases from V and 2 from J; bases not matched to a gene: 8. CDR3 nucleotide sequence: TGTGCCAGCAGCTTAGAGCCCCGGGGACAGAACACAGATACGCAGTATTTT. It translates to CASSLEPRGQNTDTQYF.

A single count supports this clone. The chain links TRBV12-5 to TRBJ2-3; 12 bases agree with TRBD2. The length of the CDR3 is 16 residues. With 5 bases clipped from V and 5 bases from J, the junction kept 8 bases outside the gene matches. Looked up from germline, CDR1 is LGHNT and CDR2 is FRNRAP. This CDR3 is CASGTRLAGAGDTQYF. In nucleotides, the CDR3 is TGTGCTAGTGGTACTCGACTAGCGGGGGCCGGAGATACGCAGTATTTT.

V usage is TRBV2 and J usage is TRBJ1-2; 9 nucleotides match TRBD1. With V trimmed by 7 bases and J by 7 bases, 4 bases remained unmatched. Germline V CDR1 and CDR2: SNHLY, FYNNEI. This CDR3 comprises 12 residues. The DNA of the CDR3 is TGTGCCAGCAACCCGGACAGGGGTGGCTACACCTTC. It yields the protein CASNPDRGGYTF.

This clone was counted only a few times. The genes are TRBV9 and TRBJ1-2; possibly TRBD1 for D (5 bases). The length of the CDR3 is 16 residues. Germline CDR1 reads SGDLS; CDR2 reads YYNGEE. The V end lost 3 bases, the J end lost 2 bases, and 17 bases lay between the germline ends. Written as DNA, the CDR3 is TGTGCCAGCAGCGCGTCCGACGGGGGATGGAACTATGGCTACACCTTC. This sequence encodes CASSASDGGWNYGYTF. Drawing the rest from reference TRBV9 and TRBJ1-2, the complete variable domain is DSGVTQTPKHLITATGQRVTLRCSPRSGDLSVYWYQQSLDQGLQFLIQYYNGEERAKGNILERFSAQQFPDLHSELNLSSLELGDSALYFCASSASDGGWNYGYTFGSGTRLTVV.

This sequence joins TRBV6-2 or TRBV6-3 and TRBJ2-5; D perhaps matches TRBD2 (5 bases). Germline CDR1 and CDR2: MNHEY and SVGEGT. This CDR3 comprises 16 residues. Trimming removed 2 bases at V and 1 base at J, with 14 bases between. DNA for the CDR3: TGTGCCAGCAGTTACGAGGGATGGCTAATCCAAGAGACCCAGTACTTC. Protein: CASSYEGWLIQETQYF.

The rearrangement joins TRBV5-4 to TRBJ2-2; weak D call: TRBD2 (6 bases). This CDR3 is 16 amino acids long. Germline CDR1 SGHNT, CDR2 YYREEE (reference sequence). Deletions cut 2 bases from V and 3 bases from J, with 14 bases between. The CDR3 DNA is TGTGCCAGCAGCTTAATGAAAGCGGGCCACACCGGGGAGCTGTTTTTT. Protein product: CASSLMKAGHTGELFF.